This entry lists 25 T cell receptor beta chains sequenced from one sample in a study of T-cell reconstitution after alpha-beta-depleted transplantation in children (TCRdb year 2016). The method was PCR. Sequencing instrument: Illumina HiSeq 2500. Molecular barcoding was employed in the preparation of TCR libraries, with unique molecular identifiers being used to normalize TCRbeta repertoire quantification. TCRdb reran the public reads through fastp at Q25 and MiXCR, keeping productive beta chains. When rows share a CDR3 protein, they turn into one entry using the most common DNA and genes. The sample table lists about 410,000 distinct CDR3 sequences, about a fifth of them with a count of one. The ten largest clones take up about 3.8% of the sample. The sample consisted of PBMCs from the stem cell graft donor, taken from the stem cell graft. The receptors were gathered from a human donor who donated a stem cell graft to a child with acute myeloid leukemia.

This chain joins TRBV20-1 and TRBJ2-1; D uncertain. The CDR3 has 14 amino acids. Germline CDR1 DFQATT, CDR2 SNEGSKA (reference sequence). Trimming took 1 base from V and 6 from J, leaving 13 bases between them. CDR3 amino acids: CSARGAAQLNEQFF. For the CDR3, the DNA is TGCAGTGCTAGAGGCGCGGCGCAACTCAATGAGCAGTTCTTC.

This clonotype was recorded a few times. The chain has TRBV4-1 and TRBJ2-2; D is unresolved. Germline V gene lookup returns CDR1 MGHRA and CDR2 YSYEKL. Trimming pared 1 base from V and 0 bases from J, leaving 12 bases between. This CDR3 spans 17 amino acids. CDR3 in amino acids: CASSQVEGGANTGELFF. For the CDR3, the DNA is TGCGCCAGCAGCCAAGTGGAAGGCGGCGCGAACACCGGGGAGCTGTTTTTT.

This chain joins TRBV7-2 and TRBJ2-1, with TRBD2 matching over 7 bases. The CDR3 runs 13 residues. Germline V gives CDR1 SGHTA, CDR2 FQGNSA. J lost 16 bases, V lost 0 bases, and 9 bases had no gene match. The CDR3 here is CASSLAGRESPFF. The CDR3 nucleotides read TGTGCCAGCAGCTTAGCGGGGCGGGAGTCCCCTTTCTTC. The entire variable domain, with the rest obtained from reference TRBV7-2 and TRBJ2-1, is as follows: GAGVSQSPSNKVTEKGKDVELRCDPISGHTALYWYRQSLGQGLEFLIYFQGNSAPDKSGLPSDRFSAERTGGSVSTLTIQRTQQEDSAVYLCASSLAGRESPFFGPGTRLTVL.

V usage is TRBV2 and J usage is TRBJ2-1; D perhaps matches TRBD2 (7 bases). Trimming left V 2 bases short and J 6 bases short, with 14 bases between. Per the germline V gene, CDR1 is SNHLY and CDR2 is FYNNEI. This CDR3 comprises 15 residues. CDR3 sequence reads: CASSERTRGANEQFF. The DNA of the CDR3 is TGTGCCAGCAGTGAACGGACTCGGGGGGCCAATGAGCAGTTCTTC.

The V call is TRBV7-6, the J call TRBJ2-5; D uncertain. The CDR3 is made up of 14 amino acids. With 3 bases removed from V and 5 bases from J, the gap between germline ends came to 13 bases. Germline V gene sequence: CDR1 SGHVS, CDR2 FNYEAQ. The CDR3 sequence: CASSLSPGVETQYF. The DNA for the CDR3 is TGTGCCAGCAGCTTGTCCCCGGGTGTGGAGACCCAGTACTTC.

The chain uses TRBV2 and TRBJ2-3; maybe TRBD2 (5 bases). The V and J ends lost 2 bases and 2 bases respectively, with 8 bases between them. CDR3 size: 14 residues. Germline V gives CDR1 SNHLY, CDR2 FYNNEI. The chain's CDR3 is CASSEFLATDTQYF. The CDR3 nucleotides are TGTGCCAGCAGTGAATTTCTAGCCACAGATACGCAGTATTTT.

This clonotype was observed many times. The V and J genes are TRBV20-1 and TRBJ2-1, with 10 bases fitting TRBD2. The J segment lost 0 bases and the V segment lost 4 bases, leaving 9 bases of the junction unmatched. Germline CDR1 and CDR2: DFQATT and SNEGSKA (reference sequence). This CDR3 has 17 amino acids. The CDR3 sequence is CSAMLAGDSSSYNEQFF. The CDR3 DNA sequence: TGCAGTGCTATGCTAGCGGGAGACAGCAGCTCCTACAATGAGCAGTTCTTC.

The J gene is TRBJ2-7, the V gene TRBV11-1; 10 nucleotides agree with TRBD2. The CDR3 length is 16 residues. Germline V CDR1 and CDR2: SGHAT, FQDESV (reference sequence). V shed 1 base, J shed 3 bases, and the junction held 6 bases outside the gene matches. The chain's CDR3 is CASSLGSAGGIYEQYF. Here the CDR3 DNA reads TGTGCCAGCAGCTTAGGATCAGCGGGAGGGATCTACGAGCAGTACTTC.

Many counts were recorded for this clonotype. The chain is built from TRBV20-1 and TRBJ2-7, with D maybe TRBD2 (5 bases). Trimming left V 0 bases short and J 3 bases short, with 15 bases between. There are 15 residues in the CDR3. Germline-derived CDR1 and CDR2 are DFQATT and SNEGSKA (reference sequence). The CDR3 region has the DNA TGCAGTGCTAGAGATTCGGGAAGGGTGGTCTACGAGCAGTACTTC. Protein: CSARDSGRVVYEQYF.

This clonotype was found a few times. CDR3 residues: CASSPSGQGDGYTF. The DNA of the CDR3 is TGTGCCAGCAGTCCTTCAGGACAGGGAGACGGCTACACCTTC. The chain links TRBV4-2 to TRBJ1-2; TRBD1 matches 8 bases. Germline CDR1 LGHNA, CDR2 YNFKEQ. The junction had 11 bases not matched to a gene; V was cut back by 6 bases and J by 8 bases. The CDR3 runs to 14 residues.

DNA for the CDR3: TGTGCCAGCAGTTTCGGCCCTGGGAAGAGCTCCTACGAGCAGTACTTC. This translates into CASSFGPGKSSYEQYF. This chain connects TRBV12-3 or TRBV12-4 to TRBJ2-7; D unclear. CDR3 size: 16 residues. V was clipped by 3 bases and J by 0 bases, with 15 bases between them.

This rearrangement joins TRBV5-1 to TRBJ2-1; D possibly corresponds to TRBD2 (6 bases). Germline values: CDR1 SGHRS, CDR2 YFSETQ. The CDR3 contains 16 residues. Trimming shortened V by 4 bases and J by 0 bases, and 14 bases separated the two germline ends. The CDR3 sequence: CASSPEGRSSYNEQFF. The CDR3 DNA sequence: TGCGCCAGCAGCCCCGAGGGGAGGAGCTCCTACAATGAGCAGTTCTTC. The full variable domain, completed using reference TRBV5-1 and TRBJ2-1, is KAGVTQTPRYLIKTRGQQVTLSCSPISGHRSVSWYQQTPGQGLQFLFEYFSETQRNKGNFPGRFSGRQFSNSRSEMNVSTLELGDSALYLCASSPEGRSSYNEQFFGPGTRLTVL.

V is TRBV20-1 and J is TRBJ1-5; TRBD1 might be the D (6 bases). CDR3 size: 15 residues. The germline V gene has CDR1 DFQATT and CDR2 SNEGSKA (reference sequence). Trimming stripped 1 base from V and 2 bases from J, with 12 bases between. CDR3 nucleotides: TGCAGTGCTAGAGGCTACAGGGAAGGCAATCAGCCCCAGCATTTT. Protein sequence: CSARGYREGNQPQHF.

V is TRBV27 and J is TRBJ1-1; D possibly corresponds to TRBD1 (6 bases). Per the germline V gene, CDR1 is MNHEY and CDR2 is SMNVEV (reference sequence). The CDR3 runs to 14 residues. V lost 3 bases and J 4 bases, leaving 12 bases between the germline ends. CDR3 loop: CASSFGGGSTEAFF. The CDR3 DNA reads TGTGCCAGCAGTTTTGGGGGCGGGTCCACTGAAGCTTTCTTT.

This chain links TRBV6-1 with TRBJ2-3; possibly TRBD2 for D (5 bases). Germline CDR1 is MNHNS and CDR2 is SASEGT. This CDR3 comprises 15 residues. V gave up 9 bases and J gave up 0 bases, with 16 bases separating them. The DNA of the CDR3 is TGTGCCAGTGTGAATAGCGTTGCTAGCACAGATACGCAGTATTTT. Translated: CASVNSVASTDTQYF.

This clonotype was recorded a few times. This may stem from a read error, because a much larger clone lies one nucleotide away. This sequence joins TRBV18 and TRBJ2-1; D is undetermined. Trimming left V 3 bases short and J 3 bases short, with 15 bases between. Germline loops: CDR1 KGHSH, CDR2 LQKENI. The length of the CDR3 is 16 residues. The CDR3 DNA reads TGTGCCAGCTCACCTTCTTACGGAGTACTCTACAATGAGCAGTTCTTC. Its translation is CASSPSYGVLYNEQFF.

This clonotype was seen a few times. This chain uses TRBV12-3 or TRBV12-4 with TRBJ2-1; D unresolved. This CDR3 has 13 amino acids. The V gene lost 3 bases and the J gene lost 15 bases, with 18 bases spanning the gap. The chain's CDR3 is CASSLRLIDRLFF. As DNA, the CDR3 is TGTGCCAGCAGTTTGCGACTCATTGATCGGCTGTTCTTC.

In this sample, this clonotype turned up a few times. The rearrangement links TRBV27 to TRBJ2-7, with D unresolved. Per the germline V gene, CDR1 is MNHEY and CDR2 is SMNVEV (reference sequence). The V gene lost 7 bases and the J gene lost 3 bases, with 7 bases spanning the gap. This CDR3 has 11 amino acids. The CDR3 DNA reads TGTGCCAGCAATAACGGCTACGAGCAGTACTTC. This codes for CASNNGYEQYF.

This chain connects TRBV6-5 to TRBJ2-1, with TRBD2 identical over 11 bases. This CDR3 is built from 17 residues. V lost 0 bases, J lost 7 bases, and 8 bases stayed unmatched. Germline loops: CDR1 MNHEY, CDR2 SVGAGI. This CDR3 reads CASSYSTPGTSGNEQFF. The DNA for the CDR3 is TGTGCCAGCAGTTACTCGACCCCCGGGACTAGCGGTAATGAGCAGTTCTTC.

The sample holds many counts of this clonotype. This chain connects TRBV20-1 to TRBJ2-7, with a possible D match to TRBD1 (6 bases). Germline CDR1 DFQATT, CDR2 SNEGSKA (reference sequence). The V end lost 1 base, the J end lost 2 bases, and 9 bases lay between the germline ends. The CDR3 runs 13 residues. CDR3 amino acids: CSARGTEPYEQYF. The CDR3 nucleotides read TGCAGTGCTAGAGGGACAGAACCCTACGAGCAGTACTTC.

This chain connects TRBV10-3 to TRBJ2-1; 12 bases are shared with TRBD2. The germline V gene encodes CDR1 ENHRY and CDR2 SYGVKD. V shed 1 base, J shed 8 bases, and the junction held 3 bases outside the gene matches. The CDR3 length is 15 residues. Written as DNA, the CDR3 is TGTGCCATCAGTGAGTTGACTAGCGGGAGCTATGAGCAGTTCTTC. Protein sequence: CAISELTSGSYEQFF.

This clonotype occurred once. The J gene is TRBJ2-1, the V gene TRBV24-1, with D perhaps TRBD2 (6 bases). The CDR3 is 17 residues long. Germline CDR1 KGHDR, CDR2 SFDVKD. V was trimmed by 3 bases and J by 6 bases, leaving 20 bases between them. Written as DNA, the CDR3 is TGTGCCACCAGTGATCAAGCACCGGGACTCACGGCCAATGAGCAGTTCTTC. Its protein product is CATSDQAPGLTANEQFF.

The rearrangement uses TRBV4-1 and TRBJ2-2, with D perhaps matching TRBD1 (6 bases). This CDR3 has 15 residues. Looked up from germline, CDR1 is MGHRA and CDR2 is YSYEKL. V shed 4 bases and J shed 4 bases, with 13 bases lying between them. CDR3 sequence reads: CASSLHTGSTGELFF. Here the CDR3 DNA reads TGCGCCAGCAGCCTCCATACAGGGTCCACCGGGGAGCTGTTTTTT.

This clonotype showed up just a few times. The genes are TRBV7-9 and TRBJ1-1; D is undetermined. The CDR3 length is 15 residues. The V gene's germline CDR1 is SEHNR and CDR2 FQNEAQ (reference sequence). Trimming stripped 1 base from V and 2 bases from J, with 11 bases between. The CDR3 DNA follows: TGTGCCAGCAGCTTAGGGTCCAGGCTAAACACTGAAGCTTTCTTT. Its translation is CASSLGSRLNTEAFF.

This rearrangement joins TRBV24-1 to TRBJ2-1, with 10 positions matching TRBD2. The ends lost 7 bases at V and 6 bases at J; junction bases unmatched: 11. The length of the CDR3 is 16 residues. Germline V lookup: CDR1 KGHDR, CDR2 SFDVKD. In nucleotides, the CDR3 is TGTGCCACCAGCCGCGTCGGGCTAGCGGGAGTCAATGAGCAGTTCTTC. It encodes CATSRVGLAGVNEQFF.